Below, 15 T cell receptor beta chains from the same sample are listed, as sequenced in a study of CD8+ T cells in alopecia areata. Sequencing relied on a cDNA template that was reverse transcribed from extracted RNA. Assay used: immunoSEQ multiplex PCR; TCRdb lists only in-frame clones, some missing. The sample carries some 200,000 clones, roughly 61% recorded once. Treatment denoted: oral pan-JAK inhibitor, 5-10 mg twice daily. Here the sequenced sample was CD8+ T cells sorted from blood, taken at week 24, from a patient treated with tofacitinib. Every receptor here comes from a human donor with alopecia areata.

The rearrangement links TRBV7-9 to TRBJ2-3; 10 bases map to TRBD2. Unmatched junction bases numbered 7, after V lost 10 bases and J lost 0 bases. Looked up from germline, CDR1 is SEHNR and CDR2 is FQNEAQ (reference sequence). This CDR3 region has 15 residues. DNA for the CDR3: TGTGCCACTCCTCCACTAGCGGGGAGCACAGATACGCAGTATTTT. It translates to CATPPLAGSTDTQYF.

This chain connects TRBV7-3 to TRBJ1-1; no clear D. V gave up 0 bases and J gave up 1 base, with 6 bases separating them. The CDR3 consists of 14 residues. Germline CDR1 and CDR2: SGHTA and FQGTGA. CDR3: CASSLTGRNTEAFF. DNA of the CDR3: TGTGCCAGCAGCTTAACAGGGAGGAACACTGAAGCTTTCTTT. Combining the CDR3 with reference TRBV7-3 and TRBJ1-1 gives the whole variable domain GAGVSQTPSNKVTEKGKYVELRCDPISGHTALYWYRQSLGQGPEFLIYFQGTGAADDSGLPNDRFFAVRPEGSVSTLKIQRTERGDSAVYLCASSLTGRNTEAFFGQGTRLTVV.

This chain joins TRBV13 and TRBJ1-2; no definite D call. The CDR3 covers 12 residues. CDR1 and CDR2 from the germline V gene are PRHDT and FYEKMQ (reference sequence). V was trimmed by 1 base and J by 8 bases, leaving 8 bases between them. CDR3 sequence (DNA): TGTGCCAGCAGCTTAGACATAGAGGGCTACACCTTC. Protein sequence: CASSLDIEGYTF.

This clone was counted a few times. The rearrangement joins TRBV27 to TRBJ2-3, with D perhaps TRBD1 (5 bases). Germline CDR1 MNHEY, CDR2 SMNVEV (reference sequence). This CDR3 region has 13 residues. The V and J ends lost 6 bases and 5 bases respectively, with 12 bases between them. The CDR3 region is CASRTTALDTQYF. DNA for the CDR3: TGTGCCAGCAGAACGACAGCCTTAGATACGCAGTATTTT.

The V and J genes are TRBV5-6 and TRBJ1-1; D remains ambiguous. CDR3 length: 12 residues. Trimming left V 3 bases short and J 5 bases short, with 8 bases between. Germline V lookup: CDR1 SGHDT, CDR2 YYEEEE. DNA for the CDR3: TGTGCCAGCAGCTACGGGCGAACTGAAGCTTTCTTT. The encoded protein is CASSYGRTEAFF.

This chain connects TRBV5-6 to TRBJ2-3; 8 bases map to TRBD2. Germline V lookup: CDR1 SGHDT, CDR2 YYEEEE. V gave up 0 bases and J gave up 4 bases; unmatched junction bases: 13. The CDR3 spans 18 residues. The CDR3 loop reads CASSLVTSGPITADTQYF. Written as DNA, the CDR3 is TGTGCCAGCAGCTTGGTTACTAGCGGCCCGATAACCGCAGATACGCAGTATTTT.

This clone was counted only a few times. CDR3 nucleotide sequence: TGTGCCAGCAGTGACGGGGGGGGTTCTCAGGACACCGGGGAGCTGTTTTTT. It yields the protein CASSDGGGSQDTGELFF. The V call is TRBV6-4, the J call TRBJ2-2, with TRBD2 matching 7 bases. Losses at the gene ends were 2 bases for V and 3 bases for J; bases not matched to a gene: 9. CDR1 and CDR2 (germline): MRHNA, SNTAGT. The CDR3 runs to 17 residues.

This clone has just one count. In DNA, the CDR3 is TGTGCTAGTGACGGTCCGGGGTATGGGGACATTCAGTACTTC. Protein: CASDGPGYGDIQYF. The chain combines TRBV12-5 with TRBJ2-4, with a weak D call TRBD2 (5 bases). Trimming took 7 bases from V and 8 from J, leaving 18 bases between them. In germline, CDR1 is LGHNT, CDR2 FRNRAP. The CDR3 extends over 14 amino acids. The whole variable domain, filled in from reference TRBV12-5 and TRBJ2-4, reads DARVTQTPRHKVTEMGQEVTMRCQPILGHNTVFWYRQTMMQGLELLAYFRNRAPLDDSGMPKDRFSAEMPDATLATLKIQPSEPRDSAVYFCASDGPGYGDIQYFGAGTRLSVL.

The chain is built from TRBV25-1 and TRBJ2-2; possible D gene TRBD1, 6 bases. The CDR3 extends over 14 amino acids. Trimming shortened V by 3 bases and J by 7 bases, and 12 bases separated the two germline ends. In germline, CDR1 is MGHDK, CDR2 SYGVNS. The CDR3 protein is CASSDRGAVGELFF. CDR3 DNA: TGTGCCAGCAGTGACAGGGGCGCGGTCGGGGAGCTGTTTTTT. The entire variable domain, with the rest obtained from reference TRBV25-1 and TRBJ2-2, is as follows: EADIYQTPRYLVIGTGKKITLECSQTMGHDKMYWYQQDPGMELHLIHYSYGVNSTEKGDLSSESTVSRIRTEHFPLTLESARPSHTSQYLCASSDRGAVGELFFGEGSRLTVL.

V is TRBV7-9 and J is TRBJ1-2, with D possibly being TRBD1 (5 bases). V gave up 8 bases and J gave up 1 base, with 14 bases separating them. CDR1 is SEHNR, CDR2 FQNEAQ, per germline (reference sequence). The CDR3 covers 14 residues. The DNA of the CDR3 is TGTGCCAGCGGAACAGGAAATATTAACTATGGCTACACCTTC. Amino acids: CASGTGNINYGYTF.

This clone came up a few times. The chain combines TRBV7-6 with TRBJ2-5; the D is unclear. Germline-derived CDR1 and CDR2 are SGHVS and FNYEAQ. The CDR3 extends over 12 amino acids. V was clipped by 5 bases and J by 2 bases, with 6 bases between them. The CDR3 DNA is TGTGCCAGCAGCGAACCGCAAGAGACCCAGTACTTC. The encoded protein is CASSEPQETQYF.

This chain links TRBV11-2 with TRBJ2-7; D is unclear. Germline CDR1 reads SGHAT; CDR2 reads FQNNGV. Trimming removed 5 bases at V and 7 bases at J, with 6 bases between. The CDR3 totals 10 residues. In DNA form, the CDR3 reads TGTGCCAGCAGCCCGCTGGAGCAGTACTTC. This sequence encodes CASSPLEQYF.

At least ten counts were recorded for this clone. Here the CDR3 reads CASSPGGGQPQHF. The CDR3, as DNA: TGTGCCAGCAGCCCGGGGGGAGGACAGCCCCAGCATTTT. V gene TRBV2 combines with J gene TRBJ1-5, with TRBD1 as a possible D gene (5 bases). V gave up 6 bases and J gave up 7 bases, with 13 bases separating them. Germline loops: CDR1 SNHLY, CDR2 FYNNEI. CDR3 size: 13 residues.

V and J are TRBV13 and TRBJ2-7; no clear D. CDR1 and CDR2 (germline): PRHDT, FYEKMQ (reference sequence). The V and J ends lost 5 bases and 3 bases respectively, with 17 bases between them. The CDR3 runs to 15 residues. The CDR3 bases are TGTGCCAGCAGCCCCACTGAGGACGTCATCTACGAGCAGTACTTC. It yields the protein CASSPTEDVIYEQYF.

The V and J genes are TRBV7-3 and TRBJ2-7, with 8 bases lining up with TRBD1. The V gene's germline CDR1 is SGHTA and CDR2 FQGTGA. The CDR3 covers 14 residues. Trimming removed 5 bases from V and 1 base from J; junction bases left unmatched: 4. The CDR3 loop is CASSIGQGSYEQYF. The CDR3 DNA reads TGTGCCAGCAGCATTGGACAGGGATCCTACGAGCAGTACTTC.